This T cell receptor beta chain is from a study of blood T cell repertoires in COVID-19. Produced via immunoSEQ multiplex PCR; TCRdb's table is partial and in-frame only. The sample holds about 40,000 clones; roughly 83% are singletons and the top ten take 24%. This CDR3 contains 13 residues. CDR1 and CDR2 (germline): MNHEY, SVGAGI. V dropped 8 bases and J dropped 2; count of bases not matched to a gene: 4. Sequencing was done on a sample of peripheral blood. The TCR sequence derives from a human donor with acute or convalescent COVID-19. The donor label of this sample is uncertain. The chain employs TRBV6-5 and TRBJ2-7, with 9 positions matching TRBD1. CDR3 residues: CASRDRVTYEQYF. The CDR3 bases are TGTGCCAGCCGGGACAGGGTAACCTACGAGCAGTACTTC.